This T cell receptor beta chain emerged from a study of technical replicates of blood from a handful of donors. The germline gives CDR1 GTSNPN, CDR2 SVGIG (reference sequence). The CDR3 is 13 residues long. V gave up 5 bases and J gave up 0 bases, with 11 bases separating them. Produced via immunoSEQ multiplex PCR; TCRdb's table is partial and in-frame only. The repertoire holds tens of thousands of clones, with roughly 95% as singletons. The receptor comes from a human donor in good health. V usage is TRBV30 and J usage is TRBJ2-7; D may be TRBD1 (6 bases). The sample consisted of T cells isolated from PBMCs. CDR3 sequence: CAWDGQYSYEQYF. DNA of the CDR3: TGTGCCTGGGACGGACAGTACTCCTACGAGCAGTACTTC.